The 29 T cell receptor beta chains below come from one sample, sequenced in a study of blood T cells in healthy people across ages. Combining a sample-barcoded 5' primer with a J-beta primer mix, a second PCR ran for roughly 6 to 12 cycles. From the 5' RACE reads, TCRdb called clonotypes with MiXCR, one entry per CDR3 protein. The data contain hundreds of thousands of distinct CDR3 sequences, more than 25% of them singletons. Sequenced sample: blood. The receptors originated from a woman aged 80 or over in good health.

This clonotype was seen at least ten times. The CDR3: CSTIVGFDYGYTF. CDR3 coding DNA: TGCAGTACTATAGTAGGCTTTGACTATGGCTACACCTTC. J is TRBJ1-2 and V is TRBV20-1; D not certain. The CDR3 covers 13 residues. Trimming took off 8 bases at V and 3 bases at J, with 16 bases between the two ends. Per germline, CDR1 DFQATT and CDR2 SNEGSKA (reference sequence).

The V and J genes are TRBV12-3 or TRBV12-4 and TRBJ2-3, with 8 bases fitting TRBD2. The CDR3 sequence is 15 residues long. Trimming cost V 8 bases and J 4 bases; bases outside gene matches: 11. The CDR3 here is CASCREGPFADTQYF. In DNA form, the CDR3 reads TGTGCCAGCTGCCGGGAGGGGCCGTTCGCAGATACGCAGTATTTT.

This clonotype was seen only a few times. It may be a read error: a sequence one base away is much more abundant. J is TRBJ2-1 and V is TRBV12-3 or TRBV12-4, with a weak D call TRBD2 (6 bases). Near its end, the DNA agrees better with TRBJ2-7, so the J call may be wrong. The CDR3 covers 15 residues. CDR3 residues: CASRFSGSSYNEQYF. The CDR3 nucleotides read TGTGCCAGCAGGTTTAGCGGAAGCTCCTACAATGAGCAGTACTTC.

Many counts were recorded for this clonotype. The chain employs TRBV15 and TRBJ1-5; TRBD1 agrees at 9 bases. The germline V gene encodes CDR1 LNHNV and CDR2 YYDKDF (reference sequence). There are 13 residues in the CDR3. The ends lost 3 bases at V and 11 bases at J; junction bases unmatched: 5. CDR3 DNA sequence: TGTGCCACCAGCAGGATACAGGGGGCGGCCCAGCATTTT. This encodes CATSRIQGAAQHF.

Remarks on this clonotype: A single base separates this from a much larger clone, so it may be a read error. This chain links TRBV20-1 with TRBJ2-5, with 9 nucleotides matching TRBD1. With V trimmed by 5 bases and J by 8 bases, 15 bases remained unmatched. The CDR3 loop spans 15 amino acids. Germline values: CDR1 DFQATT, CDR2 SNEGSKA (reference sequence). DNA of the CDR3: TGCAGTGCTCTGAATAACAGGGGGCCCTCAGACACCCAGTACTTC. Translating it yields CSALNNRGPSDTQYF.

This clonotype was counted many times. The CDR3 nucleotides are TGCGCCAGCAGCCAAGAGGGGCAGGGCCCATACGAGCAGTACTTC. This sequence encodes CASSQEGQGPYEQYF. The chain couples TRBV4-3 to TRBJ2-7; perhaps TRBD1 as D (5 bases). V shed 0 bases and J shed 4 bases, with 13 bases lying between them. Germline values: CDR1 LGHNA, CDR2 YSLEER. The CDR3 spans 15 residues.

Ten or more counts support this clonotype. This chain joins TRBV28 and TRBJ1-2; tentative D call: TRBD1 (5 bases). From germline, CDR1 is MDHEN and CDR2 SYDVKM. The V end lost 4 bases, the J end lost 10 bases, and 13 bases lay between the germline ends. The CDR3 is made up of 12 amino acids. Here the CDR3 DNA reads TGTGCCAGCAGTTCAGCAGGGACTAACTACACCTTC. Translated, it gives CASSSAGTNYTF.

The rearrangement joins TRBV29-1 to TRBJ2-7; 11 nucleotides align to TRBD2. Germline trimming cut 4 bases from V and 2 bases from J; bases unmatched to any gene: 7. This CDR3 spans 15 amino acids. Per germline, CDR1 SQVTM and CDR2 ANQGSEA. The CDR3 DNA reads TGCAGCGTTGCGTCGGGACTAGCGGTGGCCTACGAGCAGTACTTC. It translates to CSVASGLAVAYEQYF.

The chain couples TRBV5-1 to TRBJ2-2; D perhaps matches TRBD2 (5 bases). Trimming left V 4 bases short and J 6 bases short, with 13 bases between. CDR3 size: 14 residues. From germline, CDR1 is SGHRS and CDR2 YFSETQ. CDR3 sequence: CASSIREGPGELFF. In nucleotides, the CDR3 is TGCGCCAGCAGCATACGGGAAGGGCCCGGGGAGCTGTTTTTT.

The chain couples TRBV20-1 to TRBJ1-5, with D possibly being TRBD1 (5 bases). Germline assignment: CDR1 DFQATT and CDR2 SNEGSKA (reference sequence). This CDR3 spans 13 amino acids. The germline V and J ends were trimmed by 2 bases and 6 bases, with 11 bases remaining between them. The CDR3: CSARSGGGQPQHF. As DNA, the CDR3 is TGCAGTGCTAGATCCGGGGGGGGTCAGCCCCAGCATTTT.

Note on this clonotype: With a much larger clone just one base away, this may be a read error. The chain couples TRBV5-1 to TRBJ2-1, with D perhaps matching TRBD1 or TRBD2 (5 bases each). CDR1 and CDR2 (germline): SGHRS, YFSETQ. V was shortened by 2 bases and J by 13 bases, with 25 bases between the two germline ends. The CDR3 runs 16 residues. CDR3 DNA sequence: TGCGCCAGCAGCTTAGGTGGGGGTGACATCCAAGGGGACCAGTTCTTC. Its translation: CASSLGGGDIQGDQFF.

This clonotype showed up many times. Here the CDR3 DNA reads TGTGCCAGCAGTTTACCCCCAAAGGGGGGGCTGCGGTCTGGGGCCAACGTCCTGACTTTC. Amino acids: CASSLPPKGGLRSGANVLTF. The chain recombines TRBV12-3 or TRBV12-4 with TRBJ2-6; TRBD2 might be the D (7 bases). The length of the CDR3 is 20 residues. V shed 2 bases and J shed 1 base, with 21 bases lying between them.

CDR3 DNA: TGTGCCAGCAGCCAACAACTAGCGGGGAGGCAGGAGTTCTTC. It is translated as CASSQQLAGRQEFF. J is TRBJ2-1 and V is TRBV14, with 10 bases identical to TRBD2. In germline, CDR1 is SGHDN, CDR2 FVKESK. V shed 2 bases, J shed 14 bases, and the junction held 9 bases outside the gene matches. The CDR3 loop spans 14 amino acids. Filled out from reference TRBV14 and TRBJ2-1, the complete variable domain reads EAGVTQFPSHSVIEKGQTVTLRCDPISGHDNLYWYRRVMGKEIKFLLHFVKESKQDESGMPNNRFLAERTGGTYSTLKVQPAELEDSGVYFCASSQQLAGRQEFFGPGTRLTVL.

This clonotype was seen many times. With a much larger clone just one base away, this may be a read error. This chain uses TRBV29-1 with TRBJ2-6; a weak D match, TRBD1 (5 bases). The germline gives CDR1 SQVTM, CDR2 ANQGSEA. This CDR3 region has 14 residues. The CDR3 spells CSVAQVSGANVRTF. DNA of the CDR3: TGCAGCGTCGCCCAGGTCTCTGGGGCCAACGTCCGGACTTTC.

A remark on this clonotype: A much larger clone is a single base away; this may be a read error. Here the CDR3 DNA reads TGTGCCAGCAGATATTCAAACGTTCAGTACTTC. As protein: CASRYSNVQYF. The rearrangement links TRBV11-2 to TRBJ2-4; D call uncertain. The germline V gene encodes CDR1 SGHAT and CDR2 FQNNGV. CDR3 length: 11 residues.

This clonotype occurred many times. The V and J genes are TRBV20-1 and TRBJ2-3; 9 nucleotides agree with TRBD1. Germline CDR1 is DFQATT and CDR2 is SNEGSKA (reference sequence). The CDR3 runs to 14 residues. The J segment lost 4 bases and the V segment lost 4 bases, leaving 6 bases of the junction unmatched. CDR3 in amino acids: CSATGTGRADTQYF. The CDR3 nucleotides read TGCAGTGCTACCGGGACAGGGAGGGCAGATACGCAGTATTTT.

This clonotype showed up just a few times. V is TRBV20-1 and J is TRBJ1-5, with 10 positions matching TRBD1. The V gene end was trimmed by 5 bases and the J gene end by 7 bases; junction bases not matched to a gene: 8. Germline CDR1 is DFQATT and CDR2 is SNEGSKA (reference sequence). The CDR3 runs to 14 residues. The CDR3 bases are TGCAGTGCTTTCTGGACAGGGGGAGGGCAGCCCCAGCATTTT. Its protein is CSAFWTGGGQPQHF.

With regard to this clonotype: One end of the junction varies from germline; a read error may be responsible. The rearrangement joins TRBV6-1 to TRBJ1-6; D is ambiguous. Germline CDR1 is MNHNS and CDR2 is SASEGT. The CDR3 loop spans 15 amino acids. The CDR3 here is CASNLGRPNDSPPHF. In DNA, the CDR3 is TGTGCCAGCAACCTGGGCCGGCCGAATGATTCACCCCCCCACTTT.

The rearrangement uses TRBV18 and TRBJ1-1, with D hard to call. Deletions cut 6 bases from V and 7 bases from J, with 24 bases between. The germline V gene has CDR1 KGHSH and CDR2 LQKENI. This CDR3 contains 16 residues. The CDR3 loop reads CASSPYGQATYLEAFF. The CDR3 DNA sequence: TGTGCCAGCTCCCCATATGGGCAGGCGACCTATCTTGAAGCTTTCTTT. Based on the CDR3 plus reference TRBV18 and TRBJ1-1, the full variable domain is NAGVMQNPRHLVRRRGQEARLRCSPMKGHSHVYWYRQLPEEGLKFMVYLQKENIIDESGMPKERFSAEFPKEGPSILRIQQVVRGDSAAYFCASSPYGQATYLEAFFGQGTRLTVV.

The chain employs TRBV6-5 and TRBJ1-2, with 7 bases matching TRBD1. Germline V gene sequence: CDR1 MNHEY, CDR2 SVGAGI. After removal of 8 bases from V and 5 bases from J, the junction contained 11 bases not matched to a gene. The CDR3 length is 14 residues. In DNA form, the CDR3 reads TGTGCCAGCTGTAGGGCGGGACAGAGATATGGCTACACCTTC. Its translation is CASCRAGQRYGYTF.

This clonotype occurred a few times. The rearrangement uses TRBV20-1 and TRBJ1-5, with D possibly being TRBD1 (6 bases). Trimming stripped 5 bases from V and 5 bases from J, with 19 bases between. CDR3 length: 15 amino acids. Germline CDR1 and CDR2: DFQATT and SNEGSKA (reference sequence). The CDR3 protein is CSAYGGRGDDQPQHF. CDR3 DNA sequence: TGCAGTGCTTACGGCGGCAGGGGAGATGATCAGCCCCAGCATTTT.

This clonotype occurred many times. DNA of the CDR3: TGTGCCAGCAGCACAACCTTGGAGCAGTACTTC. It is translated as CASSTTLEQYF. The chain recombines TRBV7-9 with TRBJ2-7; D is unresolved. Trimming removed 5 bases at V and 7 bases at J, with 9 bases between. In germline, CDR1 is SEHNR, CDR2 FQNEAQ (reference sequence). This CDR3 is 11 amino acids long.

This clonotype came up many times. The junction does not match germline at one end; this may be a read error. The J gene is TRBJ2-3, the V gene TRBV12-3 or TRBV12-4; TRBD2 matches at 11 bases. The CDR3 length is 14 residues. CDR3 bases: TGTGCCATCAGTAGCGGGGGGGCAAAAGATACGCAGTATTTT. This encodes CAISSGGAKDTQYF.

The chain links TRBV24-1 to TRBJ2-1; D may be TRBD1 or TRBD2 (5 bases each). Germline V gives CDR1 KGHDR, CDR2 SFDVKD. The CDR3 extends over 15 amino acids. Trimming shortened V by 3 bases and J by 4 bases, and 12 bases separated the two germline ends. CDR3 DNA sequence: TGTGCCACCAGTGATCCCGGGACCGTTTACAATGAGCAGTTCTTC. This encodes CATSDPGTVYNEQFF.

This clonotype appeared a few times. V gene TRBV20-1 combines with J gene TRBJ1-6; D is perhaps TRBD1 (5 bases). Trimming left V 2 bases short and J 7 bases short, with 18 bases between. The CDR3 consists of 16 residues. Germline lookup yields CDR1 DFQATT and CDR2 SNEGSKA (reference sequence). CDR3: CSARNQAGRSNSPLHF. CDR3 DNA: TGCAGTGCTAGAAATCAAGCAGGGAGATCGAATTCACCCCTCCACTTT.

There are a few counts of this clonotype. CDR3 DNA: TGCGCCAGCAGCAGTACGGCCGGCGGGGGGAACACTGAAGCTTTCTTT. Amino acids: CASSSTAGGGNTEAFF. The rearrangement joins TRBV4-1 to TRBJ1-1, with TRBD1 as a possible D gene (5 bases). Trimming took off 5 bases at V and 1 base at J, with 17 bases between the two ends. CDR1 is MGHRA, CDR2 YSYEKL, per germline. The CDR3 covers 16 residues.

This clonotype has a handful of counts. The CDR3 protein is CASTLLTGLDSPLHF. For the CDR3, the DNA is TGTGCCAGCACCTTGTTGACAGGGTTGGATTCACCCCTCCACTTT. V is TRBV7-2 and J is TRBJ1-6, with 7 nucleotides matching TRBD1. The ends lost 7 bases at V and 8 bases at J; junction bases unmatched: 11. Germline V gene lookup returns CDR1 SGHTA and CDR2 FQGNSA. The CDR3 loop spans 15 amino acids.

This chain connects TRBV4-1 to TRBJ1-2, with 7 bases fitting TRBD1. CDR3 length: 14 residues. Germline CDR1 reads MGHRA; CDR2 reads YSYEKL. The trim removed 0 bases at V and 5 bases at J, leaving 3 bases unmatched. The CDR3, as DNA: TGCGCCAGCAGCCAAGAACAGGGGCAGTATGGCTACACCTTC. Translating gives CASSQEQGQYGYTF.

Regarding this clonotype: The junction departs from the called germline gene at one end, perhaps through a read error. The V gene is TRBV20-1, the J gene TRBJ1-4; D uncertain. The CDR3 length is 12 residues. Germline V gene lookup returns CDR1 DFQATT and CDR2 SNEGSKA (reference sequence). CDR3 amino acids: CSARGLNDKRFF. The CDR3 coding sequence is TGCAGTGCTAGGGGCCTTAATGATAAACGGTTTTTT.